This is a list of T cell receptor beta chains from one sample in a study of blood T cell repertoires in COVID-19. This table comes from immunoSEQ multiplex PCR, and its TCRdb copy is limited to in-frame clones, with some not included. The profile shows about 150,000 clones, approximately 85% of them singletons. Sequenced material: peripheral blood. These receptors came from a woman aged 60-75 years with COVID-19, enrolled during active disease. CDR3s include the opening cysteine and the closing phenylalanine or tryptophan. D genes are given only for firm matches. The size field is filled for only some rows; it gives once, few, many or a size class.

.,TRBJ1-2,TRBV12-3/TRBV12-4,.,TGTGCCAGCAGTCCTCTACTAAACTATGGCTACACCTTC,CASSPLLNYGYTF
.,TRBJ1-2,TRBV7-9,.,TGTGCCAGCAGACAGAATCCTAACTATGGCTACACCTTC,CASRQNPNYGYTF
.,TRBJ1-5,TRBV6-1,.,TGTGCCAGCGGTGAAGGAACAGGGACGAAACAGCCCCAGCATTTT,CASGEGTGTKQPQHF
.,TRBJ1-1,TRBV5-4,.,TGTGCCAGCAGCTTGGGAGGGATCACTGAAGCTTTCTTT,CASSLGGITEAFF
.,TRBJ2-3,TRBV7-3,.,TGTGCCAGCAGCTTAACAGCGGGAGATACGCAGTATTTT,CASSLTAGDTQYF
TRBD1,TRBJ1-4,TRBV5-1,.,TGCGCCAGCAGTATCACAGGGGGCGCTGGTGAAAAACTGTTTTTT,CASSITGGAGEKLFF
.,TRBJ1-5,TRBV15,.,TGTGCCACCAGCAGAGATCTAGGTTCCGATAGCAATCAGCCCCAGCATTTT,CATSRDLGSDSNQPQHF
.,TRBJ1-5,TRBV10-3,.,TGTGCCATCAGTGAGTCCGAGGGGGAGCCCCAGCATTTT,CAISESEGEPQHF
.,TRBJ2-1,TRBV2,.,TGTGCCAGCAGACCCTTTCAAGGCTCATTGGGCGATGAGCAGTTCTTC,CASRPFQGSLGDEQFF
TRBD1,TRBJ1-5,TRBV24-1,.,TGTGCCACCAGTGATGTGCAGGGGGGCAATCAGCCCCAGCATTTT,CATSDVQGGNQPQHF
.,TRBJ1-4,TRBV5-6,.,TGTGCCAGCAGCTCGGACAGCAGAACTAATGAAAAACTGTTTTTT,CASSSDSRTNEKLFF
.,TRBJ2-5,TRBV27,.,TGTGCCAGCAGTTCAGACTCTACAGAGACCCAGTACTTC,CASSSDSTETQYF
TRBD2,TRBJ2-7,TRBV18,.,TGTGCCAGCTCGTCGACTAGCGGGAGTTTTTACGAGCAGTACTTC,CASSSTSGSFYEQYF
.,TRBJ1-4,TRBV7-9,.,TGTGCCAGCAGCTCAGAAGGGAGTGAAAAACTGTTTTTT,CASSSEGSEKLFF
.,TRBJ2-5,TRBV7-8,.,TGTGCCAGCAGCTTACAGGGCCCCCAAGAGACCCAGTACTTC,CASSLQGPQETQYF
.,TRBJ1-1,TRBV9,once,TGTGCCAGCAGCGTAGCTATGAACACTGAAGCTTTCTTT,CASSVAMNTEAFF
.,TRBJ1-1,TRBV18,.,TGTGCCAGTCTGGACAGTTTGAACACTGAAGCTTTCTTT,CASLDSLNTEAFF
.,TRBJ1-5,TRBV7-9,few,TGTGCCAGCAGCAAAGAGGGGAGGCAGCCCCAGCATTTT,CASSKEGRQPQHF
TRBD1,TRBJ1-5,TRBV19,few,TGTGCCAGTAGTCGACAGGGGCTGGGGCAGCCCCAGCATTTT,CASSRQGLGQPQHF
TRBD1,TRBJ1-2,TRBV7-8,.,TGTGCCAGCAGCTTGAGGACAGGAAACTATGGCTACACCTTC,CASSLRTGNYGYTF
.,TRBJ1-3,TRBV5-1,.,TGCGCCAGCAGCTTGGGACTGATCTCTGGAAACACCATATATTTT,CASSLGLISGNTIYF
TRBD1,TRBJ1-4,TRBV27,once,TGTGCCAGCAGTTCCCTCCCCCGACAGGGGCCCCTCGCAACTAATGAAAAACTGTTTTTT,CASSSLPRQGPLATNEKLFF
.,TRBJ1-2,TRBV12-3/TRBV12-4,few,TGTGCCAGCAGCCGCACAGGCAACTATGGCTACACCTTC,CASSRTGNYGYTF
.,TRBJ1-4,TRBV11-2,.,TGTGCCAGCAGCTTAGGCCCGGGCAGGGGCAATGAAAAACTGTTTTTT,CASSLGPGRGNEKLFF
TRBD1,TRBJ1-4,TRBV27,.,TGTGCCAGCAGTCCGGGACAGGGGAGGACTAATGAAAAACTGTTTTTT,CASSPGQGRTNEKLFF
.,TRBJ2-7,TRBV19,many,TGTGCCAGTAGTTTAAGGAGGGGGCTGGAGCAGTACTTC,CASSLRRGLEQYF